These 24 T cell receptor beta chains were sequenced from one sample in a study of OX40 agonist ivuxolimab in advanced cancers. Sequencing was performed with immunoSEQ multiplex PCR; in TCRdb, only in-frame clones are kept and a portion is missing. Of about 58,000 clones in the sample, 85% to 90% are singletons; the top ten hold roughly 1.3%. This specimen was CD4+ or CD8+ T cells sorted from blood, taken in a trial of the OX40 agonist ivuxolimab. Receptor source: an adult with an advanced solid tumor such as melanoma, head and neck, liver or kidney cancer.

In DNA, the CDR3 is TGTGCCAGCAGCTTACGGGGTGCTAGGGGACAGAATCACTACGAGCAGTACTTC. Protein sequence: CASSLRGARGQNHYEQYF. V usage is TRBV5-5 and J usage is TRBJ2-7; TRBD1 agrees at 7 bases. V dropped 2 bases and J dropped 3; count of bases not matched to a gene: 17. Per germline, CDR1 SGHKS and CDR2 YYEKEE (reference sequence). The CDR3 sequence is 18 residues long.

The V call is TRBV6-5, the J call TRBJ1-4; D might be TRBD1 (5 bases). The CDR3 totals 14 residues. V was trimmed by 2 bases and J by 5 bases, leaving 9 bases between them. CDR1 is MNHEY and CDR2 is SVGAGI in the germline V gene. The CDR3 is CASSYDWGNEKLFF. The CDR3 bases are TGTGCCAGCAGTTACGATTGGGGGAATGAAAAACTGTTTTTT.

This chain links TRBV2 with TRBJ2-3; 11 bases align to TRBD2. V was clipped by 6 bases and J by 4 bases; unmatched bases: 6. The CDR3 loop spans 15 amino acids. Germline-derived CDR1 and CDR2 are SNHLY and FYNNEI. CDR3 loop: CASRPTSGGADTQYF. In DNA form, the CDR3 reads TGTGCCAGCAGACCAACTAGCGGGGGTGCAGATACGCAGTATTTT. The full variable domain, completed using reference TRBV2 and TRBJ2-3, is EPEVTQTPSHQVTQMGQEVILRCVPISNHLYFYWYRQILGQKVEFLVSFYNNEISEKSEIFDDQFSVERPDGSNFTLKIRSTKLEDSAMYFCASRPTSGGADTQYFGPGTRLTVL.

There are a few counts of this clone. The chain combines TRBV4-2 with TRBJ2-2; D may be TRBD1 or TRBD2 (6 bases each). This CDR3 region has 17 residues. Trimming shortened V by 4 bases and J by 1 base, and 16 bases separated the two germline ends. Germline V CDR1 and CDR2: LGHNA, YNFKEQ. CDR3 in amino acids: CASSPWGARRNTGELFF. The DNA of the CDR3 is TGTGCCAGCAGCCCTTGGGGGGCCCGGAGGAACACCGGGGAGCTGTTTTTT.

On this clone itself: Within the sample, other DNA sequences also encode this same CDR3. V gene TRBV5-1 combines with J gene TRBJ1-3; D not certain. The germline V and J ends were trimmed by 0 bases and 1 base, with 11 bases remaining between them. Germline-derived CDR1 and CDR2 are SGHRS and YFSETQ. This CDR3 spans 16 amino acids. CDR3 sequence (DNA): TGCGCCAGCAGCTTGGAGCCCGGGGTTTCTGGAAACACCATATATTTT. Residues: CASSLEPGVSGNTIYF.

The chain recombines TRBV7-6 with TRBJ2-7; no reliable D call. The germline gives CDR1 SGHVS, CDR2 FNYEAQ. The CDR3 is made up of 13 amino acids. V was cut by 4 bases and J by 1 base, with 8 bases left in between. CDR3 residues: CASSSRQSYEQYF. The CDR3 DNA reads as TGTGCCAGCAGCTCCCGCCAATCCTACGAGCAGTACTTC.

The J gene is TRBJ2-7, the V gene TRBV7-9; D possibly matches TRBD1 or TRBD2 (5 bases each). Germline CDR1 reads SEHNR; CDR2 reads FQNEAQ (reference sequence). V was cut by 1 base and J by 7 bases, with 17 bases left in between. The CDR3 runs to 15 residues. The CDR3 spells CASSLGQGGLYEQYF. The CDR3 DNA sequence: TGTGCCAGCAGCTTAGGGCAGGGCGGGTTGTATGAGCAGTACTTC.

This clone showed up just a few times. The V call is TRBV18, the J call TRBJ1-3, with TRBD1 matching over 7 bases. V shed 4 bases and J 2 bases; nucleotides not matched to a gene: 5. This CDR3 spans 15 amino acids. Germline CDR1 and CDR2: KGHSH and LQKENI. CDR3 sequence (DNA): TGTGCCAGCTCACAGGGCCAGGGGGCTGGAAACACCATATATTTT. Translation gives CASSQGQGAGNTIYF. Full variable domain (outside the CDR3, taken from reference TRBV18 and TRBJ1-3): NAGVMQNPRHLVRRRGQEARLRCSPMKGHSHVYWYRQLPEEGLKFMVYLQKENIIDESGMPKERFSAEFPKEGPSILRIQQVVRGDSAAYFCASSQGQGAGNTIYFGEGSWLTVV.

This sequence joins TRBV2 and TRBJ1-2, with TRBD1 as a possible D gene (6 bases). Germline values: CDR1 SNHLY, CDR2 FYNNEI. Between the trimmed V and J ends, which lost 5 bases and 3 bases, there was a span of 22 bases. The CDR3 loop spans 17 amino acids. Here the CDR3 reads CASSRRPRTVSDYGYTF. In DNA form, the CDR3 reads TGTGCCAGCAGTCGAAGGCCAAGGACAGTATCTGACTATGGCTACACCTTC.

The CDR3 DNA follows: TGTGCCAGCAGTCCGGGACAGCAAAATCAGCCCCAGCATTTT. Protein product: CASSPGQQNQPQHF. The J gene is TRBJ1-5, the V gene TRBV6-5, with TRBD1 matching 7 bases. Germline V CDR1 and CDR2: MNHEY, SVGAGI. CDR3 length: 14 amino acids. Germline trimming cut 5 bases from V and 4 bases from J; bases unmatched to any gene: 5.

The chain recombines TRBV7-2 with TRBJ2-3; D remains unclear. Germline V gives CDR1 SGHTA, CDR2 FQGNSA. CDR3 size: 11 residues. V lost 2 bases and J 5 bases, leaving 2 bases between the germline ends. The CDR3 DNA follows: TGTGCCAGCAGCTTAATAGATACGCAGTATTTT. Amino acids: CASSLIDTQYF.

The chain's CDR3 is CASSLGQGRNYGYTF. For the CDR3, the DNA is TGTGCCAGCAGCCTCGGACAGGGGAGGAACTATGGCTACACCTTC. The gene calls are TRBV7-2 and TRBJ1-2; 9 bases map to TRBD1. V was clipped by 5 bases and J by 2 bases; unmatched bases: 6. Per germline, CDR1 SGHTA and CDR2 FQGNSA. The CDR3 loop spans 15 amino acids.

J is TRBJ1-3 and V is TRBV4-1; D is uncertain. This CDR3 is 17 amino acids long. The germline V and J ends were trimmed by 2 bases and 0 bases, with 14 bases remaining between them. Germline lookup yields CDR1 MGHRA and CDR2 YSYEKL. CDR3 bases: TGCGCCAGCAGCCAATGGAGCAGCACAATCTCTGGAAACACCATATATTTT. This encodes CASSQWSSTISGNTIYF.

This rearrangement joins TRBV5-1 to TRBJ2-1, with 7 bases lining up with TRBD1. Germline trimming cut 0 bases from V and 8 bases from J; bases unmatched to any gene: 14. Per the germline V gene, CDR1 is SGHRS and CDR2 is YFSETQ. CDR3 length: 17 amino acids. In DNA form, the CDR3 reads TGCGCCAGCAGCTTGGCCCAGACAGGGAAACTTGGGGATGAGCAGTTCTTC. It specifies CASSLAQTGKLGDEQFF.

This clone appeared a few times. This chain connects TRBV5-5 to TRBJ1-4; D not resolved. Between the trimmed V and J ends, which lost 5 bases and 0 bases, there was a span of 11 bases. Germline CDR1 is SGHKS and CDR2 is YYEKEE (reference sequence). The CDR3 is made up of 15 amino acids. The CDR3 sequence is CASSLYRSTNEKLFF. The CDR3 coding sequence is TGTGCCAGCAGTCTCTACAGATCAACTAATGAAAAACTGTTTTTT. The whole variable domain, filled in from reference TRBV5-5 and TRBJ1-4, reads DAGVTQSPTHLIKTRGQQVTLRCSPISGHKSVSWYQQVLGQGPQFIFQYYEKEERGRGNFPDRFSARQFPNYSSELNVNALLLGDSALYLCASSLYRSTNEKLFFGSGTQLSVL.

The CDR3 loop reads CASSQQRGQGNQPQHF. CDR3 nucleotides: TGCGCCAGCAGCCAACAACGAGGACAGGGCAATCAGCCCCAGCATTTT. The rearrangement uses TRBV4-1 and TRBJ1-5, with 7 positions matching TRBD1. Germline assignment: CDR1 MGHRA and CDR2 YSYEKL. The CDR3 contains 16 residues. The junction had 6 bases not matched to a gene; V was cut back by 2 bases and J by 2 bases.

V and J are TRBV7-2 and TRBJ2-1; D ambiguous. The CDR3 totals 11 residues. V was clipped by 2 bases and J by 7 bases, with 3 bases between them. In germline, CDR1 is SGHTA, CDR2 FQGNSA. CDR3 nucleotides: TGTGCCAGCAGCTTACAGAATGAGCAGTTCTTC. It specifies CASSLQNEQFF.

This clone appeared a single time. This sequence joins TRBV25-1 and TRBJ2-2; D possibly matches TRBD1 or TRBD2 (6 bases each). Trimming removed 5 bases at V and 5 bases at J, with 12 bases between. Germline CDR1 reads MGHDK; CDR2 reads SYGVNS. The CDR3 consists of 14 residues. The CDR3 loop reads CASSRGGRTGELFF. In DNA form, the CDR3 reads TGTGCCAGCAGTAGAGGGGGGAGAACCGGGGAGCTGTTTTTT.

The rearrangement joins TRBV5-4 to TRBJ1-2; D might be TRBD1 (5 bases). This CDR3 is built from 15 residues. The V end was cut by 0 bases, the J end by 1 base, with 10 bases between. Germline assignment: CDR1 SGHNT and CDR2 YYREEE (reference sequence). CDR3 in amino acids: CASSLVGRGNYGYTF. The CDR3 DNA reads TGTGCCAGCAGCTTGGTCGGTAGGGGTAACTATGGCTACACCTTC.

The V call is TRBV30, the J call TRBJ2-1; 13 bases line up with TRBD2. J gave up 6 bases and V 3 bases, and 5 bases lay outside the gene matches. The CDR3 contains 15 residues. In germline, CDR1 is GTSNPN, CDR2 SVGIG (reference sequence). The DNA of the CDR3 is TGTGCCTGGAGGGGACTAGCGGGGTTCTCCAATGAGCAGTTCTTC. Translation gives CAWRGLAGFSNEQFF.

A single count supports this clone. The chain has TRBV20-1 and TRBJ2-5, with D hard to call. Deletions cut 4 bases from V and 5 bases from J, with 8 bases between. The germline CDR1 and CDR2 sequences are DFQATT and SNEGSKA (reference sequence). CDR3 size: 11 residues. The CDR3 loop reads CSATRLETQYF. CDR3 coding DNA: TGCAGTGCTACGAGGTTGGAGACCCAGTACTTC.

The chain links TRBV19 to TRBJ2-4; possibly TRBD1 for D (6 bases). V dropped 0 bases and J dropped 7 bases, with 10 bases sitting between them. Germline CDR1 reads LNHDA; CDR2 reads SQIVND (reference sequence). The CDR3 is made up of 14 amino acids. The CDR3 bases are TGTGCCAGTAGTATAGACTACCAGGGGAACATTCAGTACTTC. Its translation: CASSIDYQGNIQYF.

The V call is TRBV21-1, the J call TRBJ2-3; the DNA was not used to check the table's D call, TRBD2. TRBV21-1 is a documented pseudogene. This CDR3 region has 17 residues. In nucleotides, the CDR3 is TGTGCCAGCAGCTCCTCCGGGGGGGCAATTAGCACAGATACGCAGTATTTT. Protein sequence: CASSSSGGAISTDTQYF.

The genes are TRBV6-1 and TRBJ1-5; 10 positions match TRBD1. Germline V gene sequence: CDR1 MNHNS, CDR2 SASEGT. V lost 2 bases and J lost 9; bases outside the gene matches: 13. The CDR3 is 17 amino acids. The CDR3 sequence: CASSEPNLGQGGMPQHF. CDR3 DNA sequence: TGTGCCAGCAGTGAACCGAACTTAGGACAGGGGGGAATGCCCCAGCATTTT.